The clone carrying this T cell receptor (beta chain) occurred a few times. The sample originates from a study of CD8 T cells in ankylosing spondylitis. CDR3 size: 16 residues. Trimming took 2 bases from V and 0 from J, leaving 12 bases between them. Germline loops: CDR1 SGHRS, CDR2 YFSETQ. MiXCR, applied by TCRdb to the 5' RACE reads, yields one record per CDR3 protein. Of 250,000 to 350,000 distinct CDR3 sequences in the sample, 20% were seen once. The source is a male donor with ankylosing spondylitis or in good health (not recorded which). The specimen sequenced was blood, either unsorted or a sorted T cell fraction (not recorded which). The chain carries TRBV5-1 and TRBJ1-5; D gene ambiguous. DNA of the CDR3: TGCGCCAGCAGCTTCAACGGGGTATATAGCAATCAGCCCCAGCATTTT. Protein product: CASSFNGVYSNQPQHF.